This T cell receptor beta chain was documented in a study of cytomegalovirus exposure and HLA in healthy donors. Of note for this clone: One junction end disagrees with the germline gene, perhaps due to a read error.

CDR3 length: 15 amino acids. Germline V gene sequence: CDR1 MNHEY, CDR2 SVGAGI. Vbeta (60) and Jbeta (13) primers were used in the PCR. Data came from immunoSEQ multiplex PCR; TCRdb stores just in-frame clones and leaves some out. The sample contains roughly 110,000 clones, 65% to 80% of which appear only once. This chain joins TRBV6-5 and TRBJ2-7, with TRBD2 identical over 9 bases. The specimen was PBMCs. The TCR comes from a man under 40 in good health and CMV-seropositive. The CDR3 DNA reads TGTGCCAGCAGGCGGGCTAGCGGGGCTTACTACGAGCAGCACTTC. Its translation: CASRRASGAYYEQHF.